These 9 T cell receptor beta chains share one sample of origin, sequenced in a study of T cells in Graves' hyperthyroidism and ophthalmopathy. Amplification yielded TCR beta CDR3 regions, with RNA transcripts as the source. In the first-round RT-PCR of the TCR CDR3, the HTBI primer set was used. Using its own MiXCR run on the multiplex PCR reads, TCRdb lists one record per CDR3 protein. The data show under 350,000 distinct CDR3 sequences, with roughly a fifth seen just once and under 55% held by the top ten. The specimen sequenced was blood. These receptors were collected from a woman aged 50 to 60 with Graves' hyperthyroidism.

Ten or more counts support this clonotype. V is TRBV20-1 and J is TRBJ1-2; D not certain. Germline CDR1 is DFQATT and CDR2 is SNEGSKA (reference sequence). The CDR3 has 14 residues. V dropped 0 bases and J dropped 2 bases, with 10 bases sitting between them. CDR3 residues: CSAREKELNYGYTF. The CDR3 nucleotides are TGCAGTGCTAGAGAAAAGGAGTTAAACTATGGCTACACCTTC.

This clonotype appeared many times. The CDR3 sequence is CSAYPLRTSGFTDTQYF. In nucleotides, the CDR3 is TGCAGTGCTTACCCACTACGAACTAGCGGGTTCACAGATACGCAGTATTTT. V is TRBV20-1 and J is TRBJ2-3; TRBD2 matches at 9 bases. V was pared by 5 bases and J by 2 bases, with 14 bases of the junction left unmatched. The CDR3 has 17 amino acids. The V gene's germline CDR1 is DFQATT and CDR2 SNEGSKA (reference sequence).

This clonotype was found many times. At one of its ends the junction is not consistent with the germline gene, which may arise from a read error. V and J are TRBV13 and TRBJ1-1; D not resolved. The germline CDR1 and CDR2 sequences are PRHDT and FYEKMQ (reference sequence). The CDR3 is 13 residues long. Written as DNA, the CDR3 is TGTGCCAGCAGGGCCACTTTGAAGACTGAAGCTTTCTTT. Translating gives CASRATLKTEAFF.

The chain is built from TRBV20-1 and TRBJ2-1; D might be TRBD1 (5 bases). Germline V CDR1 and CDR2: DFQATT, SNEGSKA (reference sequence). The CDR3 sequence is 15 residues long. V gave up 0 bases and J gave up 7 bases, with 16 bases separating them. The CDR3 region is CSARDLGRGQNEQFF. In nucleotides, the CDR3 is TGCAGTGCTAGAGATCTGGGTAGGGGTCAGAATGAGCAGTTCTTC.

In its sample, this clonotype was seen many times. This sequence joins TRBV12-3 or TRBV12-4 and TRBJ1-1; no firm D call. The CDR3 spans 13 residues. Trimming pared 6 bases from V and 3 bases from J, leaving 11 bases between. The CDR3 nucleotides read TGTGCCAGCAGCTCAGAGCGTCACACTGAAGCTTTCTTT. Encoded protein: CASSSERHTEAFF.

This clonotype showed up just once. The gene calls are TRBV10-3 and TRBJ2-7; 10 bases are shared with TRBD1. Germline V gene sequence: CDR1 ENHRY, CDR2 SYGVKD. V gave up 11 bases and J gave up 2 bases; unmatched junction bases: 12. The CDR3 totals 15 residues. The CDR3 coding sequence is TGTGCCGCGAGAGTTGCAGGACAGGGGGCCTACGAGCAGTACTTC. Translating gives CAARVAGQGAYEQYF.

The chain carries TRBV24-1 and TRBJ2-7, with TRBD1 matching over 9 bases. Germline CDR1 KGHDR, CDR2 SFDVKD. V lost 7 bases, J lost 6 bases, and 6 bases stayed unmatched. The CDR3 spans 13 residues. CDR3 sequence reads: CATRWDREGEQYF. In DNA, the CDR3 is TGTGCCACCAGGTGGGACAGGGAGGGCGAGCAGTACTTC.

This clonotype was observed a handful of times. As DNA, the CDR3 is TGCGCCAGCAGCTTGGTATGGAAGAGCACTGAAGCTTTCTTT. Its translation: CASSLVWKSTEAFF. This rearrangement joins TRBV5-1 to TRBJ1-1; D is unresolved. From germline, CDR1 is SGHRS and CDR2 YFSETQ. V dropped 0 bases and J dropped 4 bases, with 10 bases sitting between them. The CDR3 runs 14 residues.

This clonotype was detected many times. CDR3 coding DNA: TGCAGCGTTGAAACCCGCTGGGGAGCCTCCTACGAGCAGTACTTC. Translating it yields CSVETRWGASYEQYF. The chain uses TRBV29-1 and TRBJ2-7, with D maybe TRBD2 (5 bases). The CDR3 runs 15 residues. Trimming stripped 2 bases from V and 0 bases from J, with 14 bases between. The V gene's germline CDR1 is SQVTM and CDR2 ANQGSEA.